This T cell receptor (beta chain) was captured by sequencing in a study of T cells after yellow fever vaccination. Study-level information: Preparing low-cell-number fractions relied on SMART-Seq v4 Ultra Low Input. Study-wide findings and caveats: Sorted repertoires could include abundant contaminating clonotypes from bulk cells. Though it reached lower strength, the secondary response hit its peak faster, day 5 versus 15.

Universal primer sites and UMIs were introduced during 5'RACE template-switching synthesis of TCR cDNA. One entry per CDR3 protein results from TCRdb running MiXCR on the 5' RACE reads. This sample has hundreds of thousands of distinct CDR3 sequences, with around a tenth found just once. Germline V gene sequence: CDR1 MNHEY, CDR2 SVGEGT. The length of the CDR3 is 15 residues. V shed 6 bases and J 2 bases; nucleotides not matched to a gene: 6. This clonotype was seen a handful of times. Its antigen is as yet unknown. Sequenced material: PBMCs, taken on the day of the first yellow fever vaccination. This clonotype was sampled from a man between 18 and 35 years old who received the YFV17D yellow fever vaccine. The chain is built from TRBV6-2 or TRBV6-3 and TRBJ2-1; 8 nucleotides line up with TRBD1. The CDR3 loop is CASSFRGPPYNEQFF. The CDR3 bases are TGTGCCAGCAGCTTCAGGGGGCCGCCCTACAATGAGCAGTTCTTC.